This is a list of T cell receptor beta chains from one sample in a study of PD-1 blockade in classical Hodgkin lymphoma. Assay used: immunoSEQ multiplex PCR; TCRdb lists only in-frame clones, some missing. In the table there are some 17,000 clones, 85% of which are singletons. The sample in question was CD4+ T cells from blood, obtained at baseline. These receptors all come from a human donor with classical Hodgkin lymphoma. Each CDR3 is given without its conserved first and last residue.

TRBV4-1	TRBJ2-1	ASSQTGTSGGPSSYNEQF
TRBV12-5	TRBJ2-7	ASADRHGPTYEQY
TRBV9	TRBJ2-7	ASSPNRDAYEQY
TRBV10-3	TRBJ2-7	AISELAYEQY
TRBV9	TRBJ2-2	ASSVATGTGGITGELF
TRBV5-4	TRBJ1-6	ASSLGGQPNNSPLH
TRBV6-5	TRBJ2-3	ASSYSPSTDTQY
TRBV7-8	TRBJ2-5	ASSLADAQWGETQY
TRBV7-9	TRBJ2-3	ATYLADSTDTQY
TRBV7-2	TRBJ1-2	ASSLDLGPNYGYT
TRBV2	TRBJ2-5	ASTADLAETQY
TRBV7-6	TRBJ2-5	ASSTPGFQETQY
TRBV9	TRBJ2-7	ASSKGTDPSYEQY
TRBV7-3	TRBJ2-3	ASSDSAVAGTDTQY
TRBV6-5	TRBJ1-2	AISGNREANYGYT
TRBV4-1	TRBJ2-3	ASSQVGLAGGRIVAQY
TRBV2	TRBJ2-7	ASTTGLASEQY
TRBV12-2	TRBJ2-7	ASSLGGDEQY
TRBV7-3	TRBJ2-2	ASSFLPQPKSRNTGELF
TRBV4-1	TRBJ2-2	ASSPVGGANTGELF
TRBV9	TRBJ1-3	ASSVESGDRAH
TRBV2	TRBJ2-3	ASSGDSTDTQY
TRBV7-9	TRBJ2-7	ASSLTGDLAHEQY
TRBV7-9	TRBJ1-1	ARPTEAF
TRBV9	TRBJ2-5	ASSVLQETQY
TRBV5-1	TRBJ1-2	ASSPPTGGNYGYT
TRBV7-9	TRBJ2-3	ASSLGDGSTDTQY
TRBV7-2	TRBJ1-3	ASSLASGSGNTIY
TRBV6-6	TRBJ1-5	ASRQGTGNQPQH
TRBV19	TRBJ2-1	ASSIFRVSSYNEQF
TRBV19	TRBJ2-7	ASSIGGLAGDRAYEQY
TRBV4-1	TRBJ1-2	ASSQGGRTPWGYT
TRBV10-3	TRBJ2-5	AISSTGQETQY
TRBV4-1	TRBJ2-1	ASSQDWGGDEQF
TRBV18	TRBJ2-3	ASSPGQGSTDTQY
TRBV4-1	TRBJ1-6	ASSHIRGNSPLH
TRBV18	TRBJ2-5	ASSPATGHQETQY
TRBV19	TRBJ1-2	ASSISLSDYGYT
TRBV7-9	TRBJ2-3	ASSFNAASGAADTQY
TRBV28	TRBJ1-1	ASRFPNYRSSTEAF